The 6 T cell receptor beta chains given below trace back to one sample, sequenced in a study of shared clonotypes between healthy human individuals. Data came from immunoSEQ multiplex PCR; TCRdb stores just in-frame clones and leaves some out. The sample has a few hundred thousand clones, around 77% seen once. Material for sequencing was PBMCs. The receptors were gathered from a woman between 40 and 55 years old in good health. Some clones in this sample may be carry-over from other donors' samples.

The chain has TRBV5-5 and TRBJ2-3, with 7 bases matching TRBD2. The CDR3 extends over 15 amino acids. After removal of 6 bases from V and 4 bases from J, the junction contained 11 bases not matched to a gene. Germline V lookup: CDR1 SGHKS, CDR2 YYEKEE (reference sequence). DNA for the CDR3: TGTGCCAGCACTCTAAACCCGGCGGGGGCAGATACGCAGTATTTT. The encoded protein is CASTLNPAGADTQYF.

This sequence joins TRBV19 and TRBJ2-7; D gene ambiguous. CDR1 and CDR2 (germline): LNHDA, SQIVND (reference sequence). CDR3 length equals 13 residues. V shed 2 bases and J shed 0 bases, with 5 bases lying between them. CDR3 nucleotides: TGTGCCAGTAGTATATTCGACTCCTACGAGCAGTACTTC. It codes for CASSIFDSYEQYF.

For this clone: Being one base from a much bigger clone, this may be a read error. CDR3 nucleotide sequence: TGTGCCTGGAGTCCTCTAGACAGCTTCTATAATTCACACCTCCACTTT. Protein: CAWSPLDSFYNSHLHF. The chain uses TRBV30 and TRBJ1-6; D is perhaps TRBD1 (5 bases). The germline V gene has CDR1 GTSNPN and CDR2 SVGIG (reference sequence). This CDR3 is built from 16 residues.

V gene TRBV7-9 combines with J gene TRBJ2-5, with 7 bases identical to TRBD2. Unmatched junction bases numbered 11, after V lost 11 bases and J lost 5 bases. The CDR3 has 13 residues. The germline gives CDR1 SEHNR, CDR2 FQNEAQ (reference sequence). The CDR3 nucleotides read TGTGCCGGCTCGGGCGGGAGCGGGGAGACCCAGTACTTC. Translating it yields CAGSGGSGETQYF.

DNA of the CDR3: TGCGCCAGCACCCCGGGACTCCAGCCCGGGGTAGATACGCAGTATTTT. As protein: CASTPGLQPGVDTQYF. The rearrangement links TRBV5-1 to TRBJ2-3; D may be TRBD2 (6 bases). Deletions cut 6 bases from V and 5 bases from J, with 22 bases between. Germline CDR1 is SGHRS and CDR2 is YFSETQ. The CDR3 length is 16 residues.

The chain uses TRBV30 and TRBJ1-1; D is ambiguous. Per the germline V gene, CDR1 is GTSNPN and CDR2 is SVGIG (reference sequence). The CDR3 is 12 residues long. The V end was cut by 1 base, the J end by 8 bases, with 11 bases between. CDR3 sequence (DNA): TGTGCCTGGAGTGGCCTCGCGGTCGAAGCTTTCTTT. Encoded protein: CAWSGLAVEAFF.